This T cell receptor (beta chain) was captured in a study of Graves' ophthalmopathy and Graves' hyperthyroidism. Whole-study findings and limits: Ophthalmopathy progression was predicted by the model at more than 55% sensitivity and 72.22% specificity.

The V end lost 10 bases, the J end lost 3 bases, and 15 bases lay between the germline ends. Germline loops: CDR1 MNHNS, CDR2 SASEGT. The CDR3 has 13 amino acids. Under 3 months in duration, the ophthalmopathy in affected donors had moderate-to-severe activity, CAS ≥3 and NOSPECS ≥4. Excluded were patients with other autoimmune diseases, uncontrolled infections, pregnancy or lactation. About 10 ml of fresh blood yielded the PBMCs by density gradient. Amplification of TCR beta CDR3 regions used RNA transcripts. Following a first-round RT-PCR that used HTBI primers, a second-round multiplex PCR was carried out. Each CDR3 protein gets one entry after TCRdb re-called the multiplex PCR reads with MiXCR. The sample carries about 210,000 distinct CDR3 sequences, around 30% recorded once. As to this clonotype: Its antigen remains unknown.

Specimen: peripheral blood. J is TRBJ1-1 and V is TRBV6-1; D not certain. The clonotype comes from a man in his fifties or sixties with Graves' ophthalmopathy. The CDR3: CATQRSDHTEAFF. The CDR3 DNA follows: TGTGCCACCCAGAGGTCGGACCACACTGAAGCTTTCTTT.